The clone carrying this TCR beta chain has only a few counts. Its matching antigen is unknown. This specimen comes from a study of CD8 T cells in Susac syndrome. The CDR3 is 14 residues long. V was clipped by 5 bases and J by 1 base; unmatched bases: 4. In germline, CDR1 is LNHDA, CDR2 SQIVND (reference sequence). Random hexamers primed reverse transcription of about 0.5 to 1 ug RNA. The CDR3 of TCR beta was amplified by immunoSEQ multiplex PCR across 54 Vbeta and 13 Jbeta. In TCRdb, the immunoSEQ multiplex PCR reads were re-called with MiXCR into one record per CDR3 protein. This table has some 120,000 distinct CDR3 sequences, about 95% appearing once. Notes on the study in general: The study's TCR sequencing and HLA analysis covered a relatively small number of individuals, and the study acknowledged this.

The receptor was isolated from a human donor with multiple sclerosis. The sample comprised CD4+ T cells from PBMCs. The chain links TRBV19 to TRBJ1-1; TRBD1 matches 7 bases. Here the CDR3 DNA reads TGTGCCAGTAGTCTCCGGGACAGGAACACTGAAGCTTTCTTT. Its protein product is CASSLRDRNTEAFF.